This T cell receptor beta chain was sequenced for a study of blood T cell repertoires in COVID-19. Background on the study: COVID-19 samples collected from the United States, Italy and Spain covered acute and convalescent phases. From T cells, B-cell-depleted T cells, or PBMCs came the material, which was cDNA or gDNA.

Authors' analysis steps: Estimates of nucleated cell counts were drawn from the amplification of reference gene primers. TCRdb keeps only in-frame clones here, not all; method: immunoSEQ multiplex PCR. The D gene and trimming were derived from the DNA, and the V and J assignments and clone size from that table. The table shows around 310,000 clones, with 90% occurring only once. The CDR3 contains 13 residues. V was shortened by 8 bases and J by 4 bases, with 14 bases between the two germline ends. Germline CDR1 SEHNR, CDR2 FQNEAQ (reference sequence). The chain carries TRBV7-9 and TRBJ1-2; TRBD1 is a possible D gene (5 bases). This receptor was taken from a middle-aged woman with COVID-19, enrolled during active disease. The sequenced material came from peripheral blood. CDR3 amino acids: CASYMNGAYGYTF. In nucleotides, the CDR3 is TGTGCCAGCTATATGAATGGGGCCTATGGCTACACCTTC.